What follows are 20 T cell receptor beta chains derived from one specimen sequenced in a study of radiation and T cells in renal cell carcinoma. Stated time point: blood 2 weeks post-SBRT. Treatment in this sample: 15 Gy SBRT to primary tumor, nephrectomy 4 weeks later. Assay used: immunoSEQ multiplex PCR; TCRdb lists only in-frame clones, some missing. The sample lists fewer than 150,000 clones, around 90% seen once, with over 4.5% in the top ten. The sequencing here drew on blood, taken from a patient whose treatment included radiotherapy and nephrectomy. These receptor sequences come from a woman aged 70-85 years with renal cell carcinoma.

This rearrangement joins TRBV18 to TRBJ2-2; 7 positions match TRBD1. CDR3 length equals 15 residues. Germline CDR1 KGHSH, CDR2 LQKENI. Germline trimming cut 6 bases from V and 3 bases from J; bases unmatched to any gene: 7. In nucleotides, the CDR3 is TGTGCCAGCTCTCCTTCGGGACAGTACACCGGGGAGCTGTTTTTT. It translates to CASSPSGQYTGELFF.

J is TRBJ2-1 and V is TRBV19, with 10 bases lining up with TRBD2. Trimming at V came to 4 bases and at J to 12 bases, leaving 9 bases not matched to a gene. The CDR3 runs 14 residues. Germline V CDR1 and CDR2: LNHDA, SQIVND (reference sequence). In DNA, the CDR3 is TGTGCCAGTAGTAGGCTAGCGGGGGCTTGGGGGCAGTTCTTC. Translation gives CASSRLAGAWGQFF. Filled out from reference TRBV19 and TRBJ2-1, the complete variable domain reads DGGITQSPKYLFRKEGQNVTLSCEQNLNHDAMYWYRQDPGQGLRLIYYSQIVNDFQKGDIAEGYSVSREKKESFPLTVTSAQKNPTAFYLCASSRLAGAWGQFFGPGTRLTVL.

The rearrangement uses TRBV10-3 and TRBJ1-5, with TRBD1 matching over 9 bases. The V gene end was trimmed by 10 bases and the J gene end by 3 bases; junction bases not matched to a gene: 10. The length of the CDR3 is 15 residues. Germline CDR1 is ENHRY and CDR2 is SYGVKD. The CDR3 bases are TGTGCCACCAAGGGGACAGGGACCCTCAATCAGCCCCAGCATTTT. Amino acid sequence: CATKGTGTLNQPQHF.

This chain joins TRBV29-1 and TRBJ2-3; D gene ambiguous. The CDR3 covers 11 residues. The germline V gene encodes CDR1 SQVTM and CDR2 ANQGSEA. V gave up 4 bases and J gave up 6 bases, with 8 bases separating them. CDR3: CSVGLGDTQYF. CDR3 bases: TGCAGCGTTGGTCTGGGTGATACGCAGTATTTT.

This sequence joins TRBV5-4 and TRBJ2-7; D is unclear. The germline CDR1 and CDR2 sequences are SGHNT and YYREEE (reference sequence). V was cut by 4 bases and J by 0 bases, with 17 bases left in between. This CDR3 is 16 amino acids long. The CDR3 region has the DNA TGTGCCAGCAGCCAAAATGGGATATTAAGCTCCTACGAGCAGTACTTC. As protein: CASSQNGILSSYEQYF.

This chain uses TRBV4-2 with TRBJ1-2; no firm D call. The CDR3 covers 15 residues. Trimming removed 4 bases from V and 4 bases from J, with 16 bases in between. Germline V gene lookup returns CDR1 LGHNA and CDR2 YNFKEQ. CDR3 bases: TGTGCCAGCAGCCCAAGGTTTTTCGAGGCCTATGGCTACACCTTC. Protein: CASSPRFFEAYGYTF.

The rearrangement links TRBV28 to TRBJ2-3; no reliable D call. The V gene's germline CDR1 is MDHEN and CDR2 SYDVKM. The V end lost 6 bases, the J end lost 2 bases, and 12 bases lay between the germline ends. This CDR3 spans 14 amino acids. The CDR3 nucleotides read TGTGCCAGCAGCAGACTCCAGGCCACAGATACGCAGTATTTT. Its translation is CASSRLQATDTQYF.

The table lists this clone with a count of one. This sequence joins TRBV5-4 and TRBJ2-3, with 7 positions matching TRBD2. The J segment lost 4 bases and the V segment lost 5 bases, leaving 4 bases of the junction unmatched. Germline V CDR1 and CDR2: SGHNT, YYREEE (reference sequence). CDR3 size: 13 residues. DNA of the CDR3: TGTGCCAGCAGAGCCGCGGGGGCAGATACGCAGTATTTT. Translation gives CASRAAGADTQYF.

The J gene is TRBJ2-2, the V gene TRBV5-1; the D gene is possibly TRBD2 (5 bases). The V gene's germline CDR1 is SGHRS and CDR2 YFSETQ. V lost 3 bases and J 6 bases, leaving 12 bases between the germline ends. The CDR3 has 14 amino acids. DNA for the CDR3: TGCGCCAGCAGCTCAATACGGGATTCCGGGGAGCTGTTTTTT. Its translation: CASSSIRDSGELFF.

This clone was recorded only once. The CDR3 DNA reads TGTGCCAGTAGTATAGCCGAGACAGGGAACTATGGCTACACCTTC. Translated: CASSIAETGNYGYTF. The V gene is TRBV19, the J gene TRBJ1-2, with 7 bases matching TRBD1. The CDR3 extends over 15 amino acids. With V trimmed by 1 base and J by 2 bases, 4 bases remained unmatched. CDR1 is LNHDA and CDR2 is SQIVND in the germline V gene (reference sequence).

The V and J genes are TRBV6-1 and TRBJ1-1; weak D call: TRBD1 (6 bases). Germline CDR1 MNHNS, CDR2 SASEGT. The CDR3 spans 14 residues. The V end lost 7 bases, the J end lost 2 bases, and 14 bases lay between the germline ends. The CDR3 spells CASTKGGPNTEAFF. The CDR3 nucleotides are TGTGCCAGCACTAAGGGGGGACCCAACACTGAAGCTTTCTTT.

The chain carries TRBV19 and TRBJ1-1; D possibly corresponds to TRBD1 (5 bases). V lost 3 bases and J 0 bases, leaving 17 bases between the germline ends. The CDR3 is 17 amino acids. Germline V gene sequence: CDR1 LNHDA, CDR2 SQIVND (reference sequence). In DNA, the CDR3 is TGTGCCAGTAGTATCGGGACCCAAAGGGCCATGAACACTGAAGCTTTCTTT. Translating gives CASSIGTQRAMNTEAFF. The full variable domain, its missing parts supplied by reference TRBV19 and TRBJ1-1, is DGGITQSPKYLFRKEGQNVTLSCEQNLNHDAMYWYRQDPGQGLRLIYYSQIVNDFQKGDIAEGYSVSREKKESFPLTVTSAQKNPTAFYLCASSIGTQRAMNTEAFFGQGTRLTVV.

V and J are TRBV30 and TRBJ2-2, with a possible D match to TRBD1 (6 bases). V was pared by 3 bases and J by 2 bases, with 13 bases between. The CDR3 extends over 15 amino acids. The V gene's germline CDR1 is GTSNPN and CDR2 SVGIG (reference sequence). CDR3: CAWRSVGANTGELFF. As DNA, the CDR3 is TGTGCCTGGAGGTCGGTGGGGGCCAACACCGGGGAGCTGTTTTTT.

The chain couples TRBV7-2 to TRBJ2-1; TRBD2 aligns across 11 bases. The CDR3 runs 12 residues. V was clipped by 3 bases and J by 13 bases; unmatched bases: 2. Germline V gene data show CDR1 as SGHTA and CDR2 as FQGNSA. The CDR3 reads CASSFSGGAQFF. CDR3 nucleotides: TGTGCCAGCAGCTTTAGCGGGGGGGCTCAGTTCTTC.

A single count supports this clone. The J gene is TRBJ1-2, the V gene TRBV10-3, with a weak D call TRBD1 (6 bases). Germline values: CDR1 ENHRY, CDR2 SYGVKD. V dropped 3 bases and J dropped 4 bases, with 21 bases sitting between them. CDR3 length: 17 residues. The DNA for the CDR3 is TGTGCCATCAGTGACAGGGGAGTCGGCGGTGGTGGCTATGGCTACACCTTC. As protein: CAISDRGVGGGGYGYTF.

The CDR3 DNA reads TGTGCCAGCAGCCCGGGTCCCATCTCTGGAAACACCATATATTTT. It translates to CASSPGPISGNTIYF. The chain has TRBV7-2 and TRBJ1-3, with D unresolved. CDR3 length: 15 amino acids. V was pared by 5 bases and J by 0 bases, with 11 bases between. CDR1 and CDR2 from the germline V gene are SGHTA and FQGNSA.

The chain recombines TRBV19 with TRBJ1-3; 7 bases agree with TRBD1. Germline assignment: CDR1 LNHDA and CDR2 SQIVND (reference sequence). V trimming: 3 bases; J trimming: 0 bases; junction bases outside the gene matches: 2. The CDR3 is 15 amino acids. The CDR3 DNA sequence: TGTGCCAGTAGTATCCCAGGGGGCTCTGGAAACACCATATATTTT. Translating gives CASSIPGGSGNTIYF.

This sequence joins TRBV18 and TRBJ2-7; D possibly corresponds to TRBD1 (6 bases). V lost 2 bases and J 6 bases, leaving 17 bases between the germline ends. This CDR3 comprises 15 residues. The V gene's germline CDR1 is KGHSH and CDR2 LQKENI. The CDR3 coding sequence is TGTGCCAGCTCACCAGGGGACAAGGGCCACTCCGAGCAGTACTTC. Translated: CASSPGDKGHSEQYF.

This rearrangement joins TRBV10-3 to TRBJ2-5, with D perhaps TRBD1 (6 bases). There are 12 residues in the CDR3. Per the germline V gene, CDR1 is ENHRY and CDR2 is SYGVKD. Trimming pared 6 bases from V and 3 bases from J, leaving 8 bases between. The CDR3: CAISEGEETQYF. The CDR3 coding sequence is TGTGCCATCAGCGAGGGGGAAGAGACCCAGTACTTC.

This chain connects TRBV27 to TRBJ1-5; D gene unclear. This CDR3 is 15 amino acids long. The ends were cut back, 0 bases at V and 4 bases at J, with 10 bases in the middle. CDR1 and CDR2 from the germline V gene are MNHEY and SMNVEV (reference sequence). CDR3 protein: CASSLSLGRNQPQHF. The CDR3 region has the DNA TGTGCCAGCAGTTTATCTCTGGGAAGAAATCAGCCCCAGCATTTT.